The next 18 T cell receptor beta chains were all read from a single sample in a study of blood T cell repertoires in COVID-19. TCRdb's table, derived via immunoSEQ multiplex PCR, lists solely in-frame clones and lacks some. Here the sample spans 200,000 to 250,000 clones, 80% being singletons. The sample comprised peripheral blood. The source is a woman between 70 and 85 years old with acute or convalescent COVID-19.

This clone has more than one count but fewer than ten. The rearrangement links TRBV2 to TRBJ1-1; D may be TRBD1 (6 bases). V was trimmed by 2 bases and J by 5 bases, leaving 9 bases between them. Germline assignment: CDR1 SNHLY and CDR2 FYNNEI. There are 13 residues in the CDR3. The CDR3 sequence is CASSEQGWTEAFF. The DNA of the CDR3 is TGTGCCAGCAGTGAACAGGGGTGGACTGAAGCTTTCTTT.

The chain is built from TRBV19 and TRBJ1-1; TRBD1 matches 8 bases. The CDR3 is 12 residues long. Germline V gene data show CDR1 as LNHDA and CDR2 as SQIVND (reference sequence). J gave up 11 bases and V 10 bases, and 12 bases lay outside the gene matches. In DNA, the CDR3 is TGTGCCACTTCCCCTTATCGGGACAGGGCTTTCTTT. It translates to CATSPYRDRAFF.

With respect to this clone: A much larger clone lies one base from this, so it may be a read error. At the DNA level, this CDR3 is encoded by other sequences in the same sample as well. The V gene is TRBV4-1, the J gene TRBJ2-2; 10 bases agree with TRBD2. The CDR3 consists of 17 residues. J gave up 5 bases and V 3 bases, and 9 bases lay outside the gene matches. Germline CDR1 and CDR2: MGHRA and YSYEKL. The CDR3 spells CASSHGLAGGATGELFF. CDR3 DNA sequence: TGCGCCAGCAGCCATGGATTAGCGGGAGGTGCGACCGGGGAGCTGTTTTTT.

The chain is built from TRBV6-2 or TRBV6-3 and TRBJ2-3, with no clear D. Trimming removed 6 bases at V and 1 base at J, with 11 bases between. The CDR3 contains 14 residues. Germline V gene data show CDR1 as MNHEY and CDR2 as SVGEGT. The CDR3 bases are TGTGCCAGCAGCCAAACAGTGCGCACAGATACGCAGTATTTT. Protein sequence: CASSQTVRTDTQYF.

The chain couples TRBV12-3 or TRBV12-4 to TRBJ1-5; D is perhaps TRBD1 (5 bases). The CDR3 totals 13 residues. V shed 6 bases and J shed 2 bases, with 8 bases lying between them. CDR3 loop: CASRPQGNQPQHF. In DNA, the CDR3 is TGTGCCAGCAGGCCACAGGGCAATCAGCCCCAGCATTTT.

This clone was picked up one time. The J gene is TRBJ1-1, the V gene TRBV5-1; 11 nucleotides match TRBD1. Germline V gene lookup returns CDR1 SGHRS and CDR2 YFSETQ. V lost 3 bases and J lost 3; bases outside the gene matches: 7. The CDR3 sequence is 16 residues long. CDR3 residues: CASSSGGTGGDTEAFF. CDR3 sequence (DNA): TGCGCCAGCAGCTCGGGCGGGACAGGGGGTGACACTGAAGCTTTCTTT.

This clone has more than one count but fewer than ten. This sequence joins TRBV10-1 and TRBJ2-7; TRBD1 might be the D (5 bases). Germline V CDR1 and CDR2: WNHNN, SYGVQD (reference sequence). V dropped 3 bases and J dropped 6 bases, with 15 bases sitting between them. The CDR3 has 14 residues. CDR3 nucleotide sequence: TGCGCCAGCAGTGACCGAGGCAGGGTGGGCGAGCAGTACTTC. Its protein is CASSDRGRVGEQYF.

A few counts support this clone. The chain combines TRBV27 with TRBJ2-7; 10 bases map to TRBD2. V was clipped by 3 bases and J by 9 bases; unmatched bases: 5. Per germline, CDR1 MNHEY and CDR2 SMNVEV (reference sequence). The CDR3 is 13 residues long. CDR3 sequence: CASSFSTSGTQYF. Here the CDR3 DNA reads TGTGCCAGCAGTTTTAGCACTAGCGGGACGCAGTACTTC.

The J gene is TRBJ2-7, the V gene TRBV18, with D possibly being TRBD1 (5 bases). Trimming cost V 0 bases and J 1 base, with 7 bases left between them. This CDR3 spans 14 amino acids. The germline gives CDR1 KGHSH, CDR2 LQKENI. The CDR3 is CASSPPTESYEQYF. DNA for the CDR3: TGTGCCAGCTCACCACCGACAGAGTCCTACGAGCAGTACTTC.

J is TRBJ1-6 and V is TRBV30; 9 nucleotides agree with TRBD1. Trimming cost V 4 bases and J 10 bases; bases outside gene matches: 17. CDR3 length: 17 residues. Germline loops: CDR1 GTSNPN, CDR2 SVGIG (reference sequence). For the CDR3, the DNA is TGTGCCTGGACCCCGGCGCCTCGGACAGGGGTTTCGTCACCCCTCCACTTT. This encodes CAWTPAPRTGVSSPLHF.

This clone occurred once. The V gene is TRBV15, the J gene TRBJ2-1; 9 nucleotides line up with TRBD2. The V and J ends lost 1 base and 10 bases, in that order; junction bases with no gene match: 11. The CDR3 has 16 residues. Germline V lookup: CDR1 LNHNV, CDR2 YYDKDF (reference sequence). CDR3 in amino acids: CATSRGASGVLGEQFF. CDR3 nucleotides: TGTGCCACCAGCAGAGGGGCTAGCGGGGTTCTAGGAGAGCAGTTCTTC.

CDR3 DNA sequence: TGTGCCAGTAGTATTAGGCGGGGAAGCTCCTACAATGAGCAGTTCTTC. It codes for CASSIRRGSSYNEQFF. The chain links TRBV19 to TRBJ2-1; tentatively, D is TRBD2 (6 bases). Trimming left V 3 bases short and J 0 bases short, with 12 bases between. This CDR3 comprises 16 residues. Germline V CDR1 and CDR2: LNHDA, SQIVND (reference sequence).

This clone showed up just a few times. The CDR3 sequence: CASSDHDRGPYNEQFF. The CDR3 DNA reads as TGTGCCAGCAGTGACCACGACAGGGGGCCTTACAATGAGCAGTTCTTC. The chain is built from TRBV6-1 and TRBJ2-1; 10 bases map to TRBD1. Germline V gene lookup returns CDR1 MNHNS and CDR2 SASEGT. The CDR3 covers 16 residues. V dropped 3 bases and J dropped 4; count of bases not matched to a gene: 6.

This chain connects TRBV25-1 to TRBJ2-1; possible D gene TRBD2, 6 bases. CDR1 and CDR2 from the germline V gene are MGHDK and SYGVNS. The V end lost 7 bases, the J end lost 3 bases, and 13 bases lay between the germline ends. The CDR3 extends over 14 amino acids. CDR3 loop: CASTRQGGYNEQFF. The CDR3 DNA sequence: TGTGCCAGCACTCGCCAGGGAGGCTACAATGAGCAGTTCTTC.

The chain combines TRBV10-2 with TRBJ1-2; D not resolved. CDR3 length: 13 residues. Trimming took 10 bases from V and 2 from J, leaving 14 bases between them. CDR1 and CDR2 (germline): WSHSY, SAAADI. CDR3 amino acids: CATTPGRNYGYTF. For the CDR3, the DNA is TGCGCCACCACACCGGGGAGAAACTATGGCTACACCTTC.

The chain joins TRBV3-1 (or the pseudogene TRBV3-2) to TRBJ2-7, with 10 bases lining up with TRBD2. V was pared by 3 bases and J by 4 bases, with 6 bases of the junction left unmatched. This CDR3 is built from 15 residues. The V gene's germline CDR1 is LGHDT and CDR2 YNNKEL (reference sequence). CDR3 DNA: TGTGCCAGCAGCCACAGTGGACTAGCGGTATACGAGCAGTACTTC. Its translation is CASSHSGLAVYEQYF.

Here the CDR3 reads CASSQGILAGGSYEQYF. CDR3 DNA sequence: TGCGCCAGCAGCCAAGGGATCTTAGCGGGAGGCTCCTACGAGCAGTACTTC. The chain carries TRBV4-1 and TRBJ2-7; 10 nucleotides line up with TRBD2. J lost 0 bases, V lost 1 base, and 6 bases had no gene match. Germline lookup yields CDR1 MGHRA and CDR2 YSYEKL. The CDR3 is 17 amino acids.

V gene TRBV18 combines with J gene TRBJ2-2; perhaps TRBD1 as D (5 bases). Germline V lookup: CDR1 KGHSH, CDR2 LQKENI. The CDR3 totals 13 residues. V was cut by 1 base and J by 6 bases, with 6 bases left in between. CDR3 residues: CASSPRGAGELFF. In DNA, the CDR3 is TGTGCCAGCTCACCACGGGGCGCCGGGGAGCTGTTTTTT.